This paragraph reports one TCR beta chain. The sample is drawn from a study of blood T cell repertoires in COVID-19. Per the authors' pipeline: From reference gene primer amplification, estimates of nucleated cell counts were derived. Only in-frame clones appear in the TCRdb table, and some are missing; sequencing was by immunoSEQ multiplex PCR. The DNA gave D and trimming, while V, J and clone size come from that table. This sample yields about 210,000 clones, of which roughly 79% are seen a single time; around 9.3% belongs to the top ten. The sample consisted of PBMCs or T cells enriched from blood (not recorded which). This clonotype originated in a woman between 50 and 59 years old with acute COVID-19.

This chain's CDR3 is CASSLVAGGLAGELFF. The DNA of the CDR3 is TGTGCCAGCAGCTTAGTAGCGGGGGGGCTGGCCGGGGAGCTGTTTTTT. The chain links TRBV7-2 to TRBJ2-2, with 11 bases fitting TRBD2. Germline V CDR1 and CDR2: SGHTA, FQGNSA. CDR3 length: 16 amino acids. The trim removed 1 base at V and 6 bases at J, leaving 4 bases unmatched.